This T cell receptor beta chain was sequenced in a study of post-analysis software for immune sequencing data. Study-wide background: Recorded disease courses covered relapsing-remitting, secondary progressive and progressive-relapsing multiple sclerosis. Some patients had no subtype annotation.

This clonotype showed up just a few times. The antigen is undetermined. Unique molecular identifiers were carried by the TCR beta cDNA libraries. Input populations of roughly 0.85 to 11 million T cells gave rise to roughly 500,000 cDNA molecules. TCRdb passed the PCR reads through MiXCR, listing each CDR3 protein once. Of about 200,000 distinct CDR3 sequences in the sample, over 25% were seen once. Broader study findings: A handful of TRBV segments occurring more often in patients than controls included TRBV5-6, TRBV5-1 and TRBV20-1. Those with multiple sclerosis, the patient group, showed significantly lower normalized Chao1 diversity than controls.

Trimming cost V 6 bases and J 6 bases, with 14 bases left between them. This CDR3 spans 13 amino acids. What was sequenced was blood. The V call is TRBV12-3 or TRBV12-4, the J call TRBJ1-1, with D tentatively TRBD1 (6 bases). The origin of this receptor is a girl aged 2-17 years with multiple sclerosis. Here the CDR3 DNA reads TGTGCCAGCAGAAAAGGGGGACATTCTGAAGCTTTCTTT. Amino acid sequence: CASRKGGHSEAFF.